Here is one T cell receptor beta chain with its context. Germline CDR1 reads SEHNR; CDR2 reads FQNEAQ (reference sequence). V shed 5 bases and J shed 7 bases, with 9 bases lying between them. This CDR3 is 13 amino acids long. The protocol was immunoSEQ multiplex PCR, while the TCRdb copy is restricted to in-frame clones and leaves out a portion. The sample contains approximately 200,000 clones, around 80% of which appear only once. This sample was taken from a study of blood T cell repertoires in COVID-19. Sequenced: PBMCs or T cells enriched from blood (not recorded which). The receptor comes from a woman aged 40 to 50 with acute COVID-19. V is TRBV7-9 and J is TRBJ1-6; D gene ambiguous. The CDR3 here is CASSAIWNSPLHF. The CDR3 DNA follows: TGTGCCAGCAGCGCGATTTGGAATTCACCCCTCCACTTT.